Listed below are T cell receptor beta chains from one sample, sequenced in a study of T cell responses to AZD1222 COVID-19 vaccine. Assay used: immunoSEQ multiplex PCR; TCRdb lists only in-frame clones, some missing. The table includes approximately 120,000 clones, around 90% detected once. The source material was peripheral blood, sampled on day 0 of AZD1222 vaccination. The receptors originated from an adult in good health. The CDR3 runs from the conserved cysteine through the conserved F or W. A D gene is named only where the DNA matches it firmly. A clone size is listed for some rows: how often the clone was seen (once, few, many), or a class if it is expanded.

NA,NA,TRBV3-1/TRBV3-2,TRBJ2-7,TGTGCCAGCAGCCAAGATCAAGGGGGGAGGACCTCCTACGAGCAGTACTTC,CASSQDQGGRTSYEQYF
NA,NA,TRBV5-1,TRBJ2-5,TGCGCCAGCAGCTTCCAAGAGACCCAGTACTTC,CASSFQETQYF
TRBD2,NA,TRBV29-1,TRBJ2-7,TGCAGCGTCAGCGGACTAGCGGGAGCTCTCTACGTCGAGCAGTACTTC,CSVSGLAGALYVEQYF
NA,NA,TRBV29-1,TRBJ2-2,TGCAGCGTAGCGGACAGTTTCACCGGGGAGCTGTTTTTT,CSVADSFTGELFF
NA,NA,TRBV28,TRBJ1-2,TGTGCCAGCAGTTTGCCCGGGCCCGATGACTATGGCTACACCTTC,CASSLPGPDDYGYTF
NA,NA,TRBV7-2,TRBJ2-2,TGTGCCAGCAGCTTCGACGGGAACACCGGGGAGCTGTTTTTT,CASSFDGNTGELFF
NA,NA,TRBV10-3,TRBJ2-1,TGTGCCACAGCGTTTTACAATGAGCAGTTCTTC,CATAFYNEQFF
NA,few,TRBV2,TRBJ2-1,TGTGCCAGCAGTCGGGACTCGAACAATGAGCAGTTCTTC,CASSRDSNNEQFF
NA,NA,TRBV28,TRBJ1-2,TGTGCCAGCAGACCTCCCGCCCGGACTTTAATTAACTATGGCTACACCTTC,CASRPPARTLINYGYTF
NA,once,TRBV28,TRBJ1-1,TGTGCCAGCAGTTTAATGTATTTGGAAGCTTTCTTT,CASSLMYLEAFF
NA,once,TRBV10-3,TRBJ1-1,TGTGCCATCAGTGGAGGCGCGGGGGCTGAAGCTTTCTTT,CAISGGAGAEAFF
NA,NA,TRBV29-1,TRBJ1-2,TGCAGCGTTGAAAAAGGGTACTATGGCTACACCTTC,CSVEKGYYGYTF
NA,NA,TRBV6-5,TRBJ1-4,TGTGCCAGCAACGCAGGGAGGGGGGAAAAACTGTTTTTT,CASNAGRGEKLFF
NA,once,TRBV18,TRBJ2-7,TGTGCCAGCTCACCATTGAAGGGGATCGAGCAGTACTTC,CASSPLKGIEQYF
NA,once,TRBV28,TRBJ1-4,TGTGCCAGCAGTTTACCCACGCAAATGGTCAGGGAAGGTGCCGTGAATGGTGAAAAACTGTTTTTT,CASSLPTQMVREGAVNGEKLFF
TRBD1,NA,TRBV28,TRBJ1-1,TGTGCCAGCAGTTTCATTAGGGGGCGCGGACGGACGAACACTGAAGCTTTCTTT,CASSFIRGRGRTNTEAFF
NA,few,TRBV11-2,TRBJ1-1,TGTGCCAGCGGACACATGAACACTGAAGCTTTCTTT,CASGHMNTEAFF
NA,NA,TRBV28,TRBJ1-3,TGTGCCAGCAGGGAGAATAGAAACACCATATATTTT,CASRENRNTIYF
NA,NA,TRBV5-1,TRBJ2-3,TGCGACCGCACAGATACGCAGTATTTT,CDRTDTQYF
NA,NA,TRBV6-2/TRBV6-3,TRBJ1-5,TGTGCCAGCAGCCGTACAGGGAATAGCAATCAGCCCCAGCATTTT,CASSRTGNSNQPQHF
NA,NA,TRBV3-1/TRBV3-2,TRBJ1-4,TGTGCCAGCAGCCAAGACCGAGGGTCTAATGAAAAACTGTTTTTT,CASSQDRGSNEKLFF
NA,NA,TRBV19,TRBJ1-3,TGTGCCAGTAGTATTTCTTGGGTCTCTGGAAACACCATATATTTT,CASSISWVSGNTIYF
TRBD1,NA,TRBV2,TRBJ2-1,TGTGCCAGCAGCTCACCGGGACAGGGGGGCTATGAGCAGTTCTTC,CASSSPGQGGYEQFF
NA,NA,TRBV2,TRBJ1-1,TGTGCCAGCAGTGAATCCGAGAACACTGAAGCTTTCTTT,CASSESENTEAFF
NA,NA,TRBV27,TRBJ1-4,TGTGCCAGCAGTCAACAGGATGCGGATGAAAAACTGTTTTTT,CASSQQDADEKLFF
NA,NA,TRBV4-1,TRBJ1-4,TGCGCCAGCAGCCCCCAGCGGAACGGGGGCGTAGGAGCGGCTGAAAAACTGTTTTTT,CASSPQRNGGVGAAEKLFF
TRBD1,once,TRBV11-3,TRBJ2-4,TGTGCCAGCAGCTTAGGAGGGGGCCGGGCGAGCATTCAGTACTTC,CASSLGGGRASIQYF
NA,NA,TRBV19,TRBJ1-4,TGTGCCAGTAGTGGGATGACAGGTGACAATGAAAAACTGTTTTTT,CASSGMTGDNEKLFF
NA,few,TRBV3-1/TRBV3-2,TRBJ1-1,TGTGCCAGCAGCCAAGACAGTTCCACTGAAGCTTTCTTT,CASSQDSSTEAFF
NA,NA,TRBV15,TRBJ1-6,TGTGCCACCAGCCGAGGCAATTACAGGGCAGGGTCACCCCTCCACTTT,CATSRGNYRAGSPLHF
TRBD1,few,TRBV28,TRBJ2-7,TGTGCCAGCACGCACCGGGACAGGGCCTACGAACAGTACTTC,CASTHRDRAYEQYF
NA,NA,TRBV6-5,TRBJ1-5,TGTGCCAGCAGTCACTACAAGGGCAATCAGCCCCAGCATTTT,CASSHYKGNQPQHF
TRBD1,NA,TRBV19,TRBJ1-1,TGTGCCAGTAGTTTCGGACAGGGGGCGGGCGCCACTGAAGCTTTCTTT,CASSFGQGAGATEAFF
TRBD2,few,TRBV5-1,TRBJ2-3,TGCGCCAGCAGCATGGGGTCTAGCGGGACAGATACGCAGTATTTT,CASSMGSSGTDTQYF
TRBD1,NA,TRBV7-2,TRBJ1-2,TGTGCCAGCAGCTTAGGACAGGGACGCTTCTATGGCTACACCTTC,CASSLGQGRFYGYTF
TRBD2,once,TRBV7-3,TRBJ2-3,TGTGCCAGCAGCCGCGGGGGGGCCACAGATACGCAGTATTTT,CASSRGGATDTQYF
NA,NA,TRBV5-1,TRBJ2-3,TGCGCCAGCAGCTTTTTAGCGGCTAGCACAGATACGCAGTATTTT,CASSFLAASTDTQYF
NA,NA,TRBV18,TRBJ2-5,TGTGCCAGCTCACCACGCGAACAGGGCAAAGAGACCCAGTACTTC,CASSPREQGKETQYF
TRBD1,NA,TRBV28,TRBJ1-5,TGTGCCAGCAGTTTATGGGGACAGGGCAATCAGCCCCAGCATTTT,CASSLWGQGNQPQHF
TRBD2,NA,TRBV30,TRBJ2-1,TGTGCCTGGAGGTTCGGGAGGGAGCAGTTCTTC,CAWRFGREQFF
TRBD1,NA,TRBV28,TRBJ1-3,TGTGCCAGCAGTTTGACAGGGAATGGAAACACCATATATTTT,CASSLTGNGNTIYF